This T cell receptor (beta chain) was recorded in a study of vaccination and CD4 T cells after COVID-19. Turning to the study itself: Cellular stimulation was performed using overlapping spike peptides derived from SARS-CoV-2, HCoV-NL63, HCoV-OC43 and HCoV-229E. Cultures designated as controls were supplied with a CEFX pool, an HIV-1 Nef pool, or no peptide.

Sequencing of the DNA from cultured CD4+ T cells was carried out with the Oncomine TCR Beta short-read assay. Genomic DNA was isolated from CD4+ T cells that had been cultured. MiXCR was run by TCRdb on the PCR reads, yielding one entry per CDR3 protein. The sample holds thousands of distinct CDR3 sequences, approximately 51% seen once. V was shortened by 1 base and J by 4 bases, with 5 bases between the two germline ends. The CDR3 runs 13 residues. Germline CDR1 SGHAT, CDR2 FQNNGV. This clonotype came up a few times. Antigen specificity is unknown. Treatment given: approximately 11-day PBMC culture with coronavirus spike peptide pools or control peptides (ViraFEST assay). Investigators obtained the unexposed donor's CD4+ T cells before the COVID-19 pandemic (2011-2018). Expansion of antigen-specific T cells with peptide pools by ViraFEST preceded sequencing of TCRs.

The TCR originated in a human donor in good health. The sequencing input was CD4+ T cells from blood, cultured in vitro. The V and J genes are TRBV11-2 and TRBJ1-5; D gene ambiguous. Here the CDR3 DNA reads TGTGCCAGCAGCTTAGGACTTAATCAGCCCCAGCATTTT. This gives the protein CASSLGLNQPQHF.